This TCR beta chain emerged from a study of cytomegalovirus exposure and HLA in healthy donors. Profiling relied on immunoSEQ multiplex PCR, and the TCRdb table lists in-frame clones only, not all of them. The sample lists roughly 90,000 clones, roughly 85% occurring once. Trimming stripped 3 bases from V and 2 bases from J, with 11 bases between. This CDR3 contains 15 residues. Looked up from germline, CDR1 is LNHDA and CDR2 is SQIVND (reference sequence). The chain has TRBV19 and TRBJ2-1; D might be TRBD2 (6 bases). The sequence derives from a man aged 18 to 30 in good health and CMV-seropositive. The sequenced material came from PBMCs. CDR3 bases: TGTGCCAGTAGTATTGCTTCGGGGGCCTACAATGAGCAGTTCTTC. The encoded protein is CASSIASGAYNEQFF.